This TCR beta chain appears in the sequencing data of a study of control samples from healthy donors and cancer patients (TCRdb year 2020). The library was produced with the immunoSEQ multiplex PCR assay. Sourced from immuneACCESS, this table was stored by TCRdb with only in-frame sequences that have V and J called. A share of the clones is absent; for the studies checked, an unresolved V gene accounts for under half, and the remainder has no known explanation. The sample contains about 160,000 clones, just over 95% of them found a single time. The ten largest clones take up 1% of the sample. Including the terminal cysteine and phenylalanine, the CDR3 comprises 15 residues. This entry keeps only the CDR3 DNA: 45 bases, framed from base 1. The junction shows trimming of 2 bases on V and 0 bases on J, plus 10 bases between the germline ends. CDR1 and CDR2, per the germline V gene, are SGHAT and FQNNGV.

As regards this clone: It lacks a known antigen. Qualities for individual bases were not recorded, and no much larger clone is one base off.

The sample comprised blood. This receptor chain uses TRBV11-2 and TRBJ1-1; the D region possibly corresponds to TRBD1 (5 bases align). The sequence derives from a woman aged 25 to 39 in good health. The nucleotide sequence reads as follows: TGTGCCAGCAGCTTAAATCCAGGGATGAACACTGAAGCTTTCTTT. Translated, this gives CASSLNPGMNTEAFF.